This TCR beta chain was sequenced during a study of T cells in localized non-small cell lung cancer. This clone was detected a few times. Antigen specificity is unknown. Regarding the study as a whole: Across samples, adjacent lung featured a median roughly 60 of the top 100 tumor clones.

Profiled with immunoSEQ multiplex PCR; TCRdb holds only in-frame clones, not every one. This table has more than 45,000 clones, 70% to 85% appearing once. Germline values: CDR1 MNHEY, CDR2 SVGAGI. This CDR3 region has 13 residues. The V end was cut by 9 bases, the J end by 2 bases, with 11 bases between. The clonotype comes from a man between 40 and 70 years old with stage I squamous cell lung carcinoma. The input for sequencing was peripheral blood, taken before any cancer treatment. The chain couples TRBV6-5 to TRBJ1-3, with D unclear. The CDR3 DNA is TGTGCCAGTTTTGGGGTAGCTGGAAACACCATATATTTT. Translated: CASFGVAGNTIYF.